Following are 21 T cell receptor beta chains from one sample sequenced in a study of blood T cells in healthy people across ages. Next came a second PCR, run for roughly 6 to 11 cycles, which used a sample-barcoded 5' primer along with a J-beta primer mix. One entry per CDR3 protein results from TCRdb running MiXCR on the 5' RACE reads. The data contain roughly 930,000 distinct CDR3 sequences, roughly 43% of them singletons. Sequenced: blood. These receptors were taken from a man under 40 in good health.

The chain is built from TRBV20-1 and TRBJ1-5, with D possibly matching TRBD1 (5 bases). V shed 2 bases and J shed 5 bases, with 22 bases lying between them. CDR1 DFQATT and CDR2 SNEGSKA come from the germline V gene (reference sequence). The CDR3 is made up of 17 amino acids. CDR3 residues: CSARRGRRREADQPQHF. In DNA, the CDR3 is TGCAGTGCTAGAAGGGGTCGACGGCGGGAGGCGGATCAGCCCCAGCATTTT.

This clonotype has only a few counts. The chain is built from TRBV29-1 and TRBJ2-7, with 8 bases that match TRBD1. The germline gives CDR1 SQVTM, CDR2 ANQGSEA. The CDR3 spans 15 residues. With V trimmed by 1 base and J by 2 bases, 7 bases remained unmatched. CDR3 in amino acids: CSVEAQTGEAYEQYF. The CDR3 nucleotides are TGCAGCGTTGAAGCCCAGACAGGGGAAGCCTACGAGCAGTACTTC.

This clonotype was seen just once. The V and J genes are TRBV6-5 and TRBJ1-1; D is ambiguous. The CDR3 runs 15 residues. Trimming stripped 0 bases from V and 4 bases from J, with 12 bases between. Germline-derived CDR1 and CDR2 are MNHEY and SVGAGI. CDR3 bases: TGTGCCAGCAGTTACTCGTTTCTGGGGTCCACTGAAGCTTTCTTT. It encodes CASSYSFLGSTEAFF.

This clonotype was detected ten times or more. The chain carries TRBV4-2 and TRBJ1-4; D is perhaps TRBD1 (5 bases). The CDR3 has 16 amino acids. Trimming pared 0 bases from V and 4 bases from J, leaving 12 bases between. Germline-derived CDR1 and CDR2 are LGHNA and YNFKEQ. CDR3 loop: CASSQDEGTGNEKLFF. In DNA form, the CDR3 reads TGTGCCAGCAGCCAAGATGAGGGGACCGGTAATGAAAAACTGTTTTTT.

To note about this clonotype: Germline and junction disagree at one end, which may indicate a read error. This sequence joins TRBV14 and TRBJ2-5; D possibly corresponds to TRBD2 (6 bases). CDR1 is SGHDN and CDR2 is FVKESK in the germline V gene. The CDR3 is made up of 15 amino acids. This chain's CDR3 is CASSRPRGRLETQHF. The CDR3 region has the DNA TGCGCCAGCAGCCGCCCCCGGGGGAGGTTAGAGACCCAGCACTTC.

The CDR3 bases are TGTGCCAGCAGCCGTTTATCTTGGGGCGAGGATGAAAAACTGTTTTTT. It encodes CASSRLSWGEDEKLFF. V is TRBV7-9 and J is TRBJ1-4; TRBD1 might be the D (5 bases). The CDR3 is made up of 16 amino acids. In germline, CDR1 is SEHNR, CDR2 FQNEAQ (reference sequence). The germline V and J ends were trimmed by 5 bases and 6 bases, with 19 bases remaining between them.

The genes are TRBV10-3 and TRBJ2-3; TRBD1 matches at 7 bases. V lost 6 bases to trimming and J lost 6 bases; unmatched junction nucleotides: 9. Germline CDR1 ENHRY, CDR2 SYGVKD. CDR3 length: 14 amino acids. DNA of the CDR3: TGTGCCATCAGCCAAGACAGGGCAGGGGATACGCAGTATTTT. This encodes CAISQDRAGDTQYF.

This clonotype turned up a few times. This chain links TRBV29-1 with TRBJ2-1, with a weak D call TRBD2 (6 bases). V lost 4 bases to trimming and J lost 12 bases, with 13 bases between them. From germline, CDR1 is SQVTM and CDR2 ANQGSEA. This CDR3 is 11 amino acids long. As DNA, the CDR3 is TGCAGCGTTGGCGGGGAGGCCGGGCAGTTCTTC. Amino acid sequence: CSVGGEAGQFF.

The chain is built from TRBV27 and TRBJ1-5; 9 nucleotides match TRBD1. Losses at the gene ends were 5 bases for V and 7 bases for J; bases not matched to a gene: 12. The CDR3 has 16 residues. Germline V gene data show CDR1 as MNHEY and CDR2 as SMNVEV (reference sequence). This chain's CDR3 is CASSPRIGTGSQPQHF. The CDR3 coding sequence is TGTGCCAGCAGTCCCCGCATCGGGACAGGGAGCCAGCCCCAGCATTTT.

This clonotype was picked up many times. This chain joins TRBV4-1 and TRBJ2-5, with D possibly being TRBD2 (6 bases). CDR1 is MGHRA, CDR2 YSYEKL, per germline. This CDR3 spans 14 amino acids. Trimming removed 6 bases from V and 1 base from J, with 12 bases in between. In DNA, the CDR3 is TGCGCCAGCAGTTTACTAGCCCTCCAAGAGACCCAGTACTTC. This gives the protein CASSLLALQETQYF.

V gene TRBV12-3 or TRBV12-4 combines with J gene TRBJ2-7; D remains ambiguous. The CDR3 is 13 residues long. V lost 6 bases and J lost 4, with 13 bases in between. CDR3 in DNA: TGTGCCAGCAGCCCCCGGGTAGGTTACGAGCAGTACTTC. Its protein is CASSPRVGYEQYF.

In this sample, this clonotype turned up a few times. The chain links TRBV28 to TRBJ2-5; 11 bases are shared with TRBD1. Germline V gene data show CDR1 as MDHEN and CDR2 as SYDVKM. V was pared by 5 bases and J by 4 bases, with 6 bases of the junction left unmatched. This CDR3 comprises 15 residues. The CDR3 coding sequence is TGTGCCAGCAGTCCGGGACAGGGGGTTAGAGAGACCCAGTACTTC. Translated: CASSPGQGVRETQYF.

This chain connects TRBV29-1 to TRBJ2-2; D unclear. Per germline, CDR1 SQVTM and CDR2 ANQGSEA. The length of the CDR3 is 13 residues. The V end lost 3 bases, the J end lost 1 base, and 6 bases lay between the germline ends. This CDR3 is CSVERQNTGELFF. DNA for the CDR3: TGCAGCGTTGAGAGACAGAACACCGGGGAGCTGTTTTTT.

V is TRBV3-1 and J is TRBJ1-6; TRBD1 aligns across 7 bases. This CDR3 comprises 12 residues. The germline gives CDR1 LGHDT, CDR2 YNNKEL (reference sequence). Germline trimming cut 4 bases from V and 12 bases from J; bases unmatched to any gene: 3. The CDR3 loop is CASSPTGVPLHF. Here the CDR3 DNA reads TGTGCCAGCAGCCCTACAGGGGTACCCCTCCACTTT.

This clonotype appeared a few times. J is TRBJ2-5 and V is TRBV5-6, with D uncertain. Germline-derived CDR1 and CDR2 are SGHDT and YYEEEE. The CDR3 has 13 residues. V shed 1 base and J shed 5 bases, with 9 bases lying between them. For the CDR3, the DNA is TGTGCCAGCAGCTTGAAGGCTGAGGAGACCCAGTACTTC. Residues: CASSLKAEETQYF.

The genes are TRBV2 and TRBJ2-3, with 11 bases that match TRBD2. The CDR3 is 13 residues long. CDR1 and CDR2 from the germline V gene are SNHLY and FYNNEI. The trim removed 6 bases at V and 8 bases at J, leaving 4 bases unmatched. In nucleotides, the CDR3 is TGTGCCAGCAGCCCCGGACTAGCGGGTACGCAGTATTTT. The encoded protein is CASSPGLAGTQYF. The full variable domain, completed using reference TRBV2 and TRBJ2-3, is EPEVTQTPSHQVTQMGQEVILRCVPISNHLYFYWYRQILGQKVEFLVSFYNNEISEKSEIFDDQFSVERPDGSNFTLKIRSTKLEDSAMYFCASSPGLAGTQYFGPGTRLTVL.

A word on this clonotype: This clone may be a read error of a much larger clone one base away. The chain employs TRBV6-5 and TRBJ2-1, with a tentative D call TRBD2 (6 bases). V was clipped by 2 bases and J by 5 bases, with 16 bases between them. The CDR3 has 16 amino acids. Germline V CDR1 and CDR2: MNHEY, SVGAGI. The CDR3 loop reads CASSYLGRVGNNEQFF. Here the CDR3 DNA reads TGTGCCAGCAGTTACCTCGGGAGAGTGGGAAACAATGAGCAGTTCTTC.

This sequence joins TRBV6-6 and TRBJ2-5; D gene ambiguous. The J call may not be correct, given that the DNA end is closer to TRBJ2-7. CDR1 and CDR2 (germline): MNHNY, SVGAGI (reference sequence). There are 11 residues in the CDR3. For the CDR3, the DNA is TGTGCCAGCAGTTACTCAATCGAGCAGTACTTC. Its translation is CASSYSIEQYF.

This clonotype was detected once. The chain joins TRBV4-3 to TRBJ2-5; no definite D call. Between the trimmed V and J ends, which lost 0 bases and 5 bases, there was a span of 13 bases. This CDR3 comprises 15 residues. CDR1 LGHNA and CDR2 YSLEER come from the germline V gene. The CDR3, as DNA: TGCGCCAGCAGCCAAGATTTAAGCTCCAGGGAGACCCAGTACTTC. It yields the protein CASSQDLSSRETQYF.

This clonotype was seen many times. This chain joins TRBV27 and TRBJ2-7; 10 nucleotides line up with TRBD1. Per the germline V gene, CDR1 is MNHEY and CDR2 is SMNVEV (reference sequence). The ends lost 5 bases at V and 7 bases at J; junction bases unmatched: 11. The CDR3 consists of 15 residues. CDR3 sequence: CASSHGTGVTWEQYF. For the CDR3, the DNA is TGTGCCAGCAGTCATGGGACAGGGGTTACATGGGAGCAGTACTTC.

This clonotype showed up many times. This chain connects TRBV7-9 to TRBJ2-3, with D hard to call. Trimming left V 3 bases short and J 1 base short, with 5 bases between. Germline loops: CDR1 SEHNR, CDR2 FQNEAQ (reference sequence). The CDR3 has 13 amino acids. The CDR3 region has the DNA TGTGCCAGCAGCTTTGTGGGCACAGATACGCAGTATTTT. This sequence encodes CASSFVGTDTQYF.